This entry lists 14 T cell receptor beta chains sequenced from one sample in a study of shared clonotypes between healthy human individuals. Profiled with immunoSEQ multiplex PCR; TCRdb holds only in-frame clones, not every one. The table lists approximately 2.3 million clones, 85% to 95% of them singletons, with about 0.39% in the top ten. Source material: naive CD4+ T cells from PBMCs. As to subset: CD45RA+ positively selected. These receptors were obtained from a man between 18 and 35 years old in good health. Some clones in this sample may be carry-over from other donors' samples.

CDR3 sequence (DNA): TGTGCCAGCGGCTGGACCCGCGACAATGAGCAGTTCTTC. It translates to CASGWTRDNEQFF. V usage is TRBV7-2 and J usage is TRBJ2-1; D unresolved. V was clipped by 8 bases and J by 5 bases, with 13 bases between them. The length of the CDR3 is 13 residues. The germline V gene encodes CDR1 SGHTA and CDR2 FQGNSA.

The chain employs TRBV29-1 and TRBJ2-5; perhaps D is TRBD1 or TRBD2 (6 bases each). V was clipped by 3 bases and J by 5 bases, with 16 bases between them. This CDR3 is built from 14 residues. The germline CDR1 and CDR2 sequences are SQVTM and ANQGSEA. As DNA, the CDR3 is TGCAGCGTTGACTTGACGGGGGCACGGGAGACCCAGTACTTC. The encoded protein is CSVDLTGARETQYF.

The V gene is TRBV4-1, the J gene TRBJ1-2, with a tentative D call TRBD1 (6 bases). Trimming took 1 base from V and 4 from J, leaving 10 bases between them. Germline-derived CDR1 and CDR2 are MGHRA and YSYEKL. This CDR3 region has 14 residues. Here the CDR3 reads CASSQGGGFYGYTF. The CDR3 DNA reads TGCGCCAGCAGCCAAGGGGGGGGCTTCTATGGCTACACCTTC.

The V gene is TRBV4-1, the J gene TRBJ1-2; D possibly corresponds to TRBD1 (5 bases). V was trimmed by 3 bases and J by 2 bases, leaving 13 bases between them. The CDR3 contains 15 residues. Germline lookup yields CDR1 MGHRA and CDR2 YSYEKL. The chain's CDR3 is CASSQGRTRNYGYTF. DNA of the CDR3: TGCGCCAGCAGCCAGGGAAGGACAAGAAACTATGGCTACACCTTC.

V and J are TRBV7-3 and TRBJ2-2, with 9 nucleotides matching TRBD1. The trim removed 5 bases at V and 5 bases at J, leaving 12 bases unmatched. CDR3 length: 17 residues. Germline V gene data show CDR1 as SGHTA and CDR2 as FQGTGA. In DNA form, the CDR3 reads TGTGCCAGCAGCATGTGGGGCTGGACAGGGGAAACCGGGGAGCTGTTTTTT. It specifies CASSMWGWTGETGELFF.

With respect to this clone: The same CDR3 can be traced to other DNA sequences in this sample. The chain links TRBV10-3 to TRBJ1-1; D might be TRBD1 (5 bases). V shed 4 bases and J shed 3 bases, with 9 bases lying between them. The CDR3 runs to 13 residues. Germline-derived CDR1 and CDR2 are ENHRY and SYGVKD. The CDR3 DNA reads TGTGCCATCAGTGTAACAGGTGACACTGAAGCTTTCTTT. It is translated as CAISVTGDTEAFF.

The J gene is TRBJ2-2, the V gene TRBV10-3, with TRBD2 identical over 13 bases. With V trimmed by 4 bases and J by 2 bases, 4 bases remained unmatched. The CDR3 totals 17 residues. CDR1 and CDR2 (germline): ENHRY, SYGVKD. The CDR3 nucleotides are TGTGCCATCAGTGTGACTAGCGGGAGGATTAACACCGGGGAGCTGTTTTTT. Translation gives CAISVTSGRINTGELFF.

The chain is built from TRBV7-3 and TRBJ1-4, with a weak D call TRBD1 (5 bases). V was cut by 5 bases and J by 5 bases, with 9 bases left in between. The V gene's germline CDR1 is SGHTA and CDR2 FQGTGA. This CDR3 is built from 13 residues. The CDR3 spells CASSRGINEKLFF. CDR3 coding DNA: TGTGCCAGCAGCCGGGGGATAAATGAAAAACTGTTTTTT.

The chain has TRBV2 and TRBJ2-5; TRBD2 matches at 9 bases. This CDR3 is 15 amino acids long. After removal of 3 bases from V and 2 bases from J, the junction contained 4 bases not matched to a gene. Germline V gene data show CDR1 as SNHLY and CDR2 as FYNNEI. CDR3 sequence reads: CASSDRSGGQETQYF. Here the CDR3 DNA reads TGTGCCAGCAGTGACCGAAGCGGGGGGCAAGAGACCCAGTACTTC.

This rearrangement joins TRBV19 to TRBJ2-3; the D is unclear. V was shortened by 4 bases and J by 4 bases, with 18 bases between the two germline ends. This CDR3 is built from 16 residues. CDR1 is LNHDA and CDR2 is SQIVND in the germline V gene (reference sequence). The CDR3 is CASSNLRAPDADTQYF. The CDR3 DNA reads TGTGCCAGTAGTAACCTCCGGGCCCCGGACGCAGATACGCAGTATTTT.

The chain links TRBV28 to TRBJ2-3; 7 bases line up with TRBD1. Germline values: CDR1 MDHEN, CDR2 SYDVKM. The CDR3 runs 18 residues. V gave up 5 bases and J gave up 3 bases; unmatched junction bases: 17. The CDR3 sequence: CASSRPITGERGTDTQYF. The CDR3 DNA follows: TGTGCCAGCAGTCGACCAATTACAGGGGAGCGCGGGACAGATACGCAGTATTTT.

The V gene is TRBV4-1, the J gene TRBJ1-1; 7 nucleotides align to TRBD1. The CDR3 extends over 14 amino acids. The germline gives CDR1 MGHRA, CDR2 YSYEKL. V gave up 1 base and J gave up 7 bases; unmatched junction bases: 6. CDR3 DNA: TGCGCCAGCAGCCAAGTTAAGGGGACAGATGAAGCTTTCTTT. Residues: CASSQVKGTDEAFF.

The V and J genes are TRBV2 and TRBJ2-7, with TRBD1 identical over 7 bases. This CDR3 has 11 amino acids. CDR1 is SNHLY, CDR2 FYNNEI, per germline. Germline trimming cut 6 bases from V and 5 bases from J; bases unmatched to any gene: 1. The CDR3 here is CASRTGNEQYF. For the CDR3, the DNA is TGTGCCAGCAGGACAGGGAACGAGCAGTACTTC. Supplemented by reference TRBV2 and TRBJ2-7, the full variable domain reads EPEVTQTPSHQVTQMGQEVILRCVPISNHLYFYWYRQILGQKVEFLVSFYNNEISEKSEIFDDQFSVERPDGSNFTLKIRSTKLEDSAMYFCASRTGNEQYFGPGTRLTVT.

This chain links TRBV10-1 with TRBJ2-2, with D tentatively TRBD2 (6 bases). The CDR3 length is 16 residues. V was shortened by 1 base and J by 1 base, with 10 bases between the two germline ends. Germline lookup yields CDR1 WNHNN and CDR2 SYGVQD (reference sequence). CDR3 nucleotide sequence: TGCGCCAGCAGTGAGTTCGCGGGAAAGAACACCGGGGAGCTGTTTTTT. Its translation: CASSEFAGKNTGELFF.